This T cell receptor (beta chain) appears in the sequencing data of a study of blood T cell repertoires in COVID-19. In the study overall: The United States, Italy and Spain supplied acute and convalescent COVID-19 samples. PBMCs, B-cell-depleted T cells, or T cells provided the cDNA or gDNA that made up the material.

Original methodology: Researchers report that nucleated cell counts were estimated from reference gene primer amplification. Produced via immunoSEQ multiplex PCR; TCRdb's table is partial and in-frame only. V, J and clone size were drawn from that table, and D and trimming were deduced from the DNA. The top ten clones hold roughly 9.6% of a sample with 240,000 or so clones, roughly 80% of them seen once. CDR1 and CDR2 from the germline V gene are MDHEN and SYDVKM. The CDR3 consists of 19 residues. V shed 1 base, J shed 1 base, and the junction held 13 bases outside the gene matches. This clonotype was obtained from a woman of 80 years or more with acute or convalescent COVID-19. What was sequenced was peripheral blood. This chain uses TRBV28 with TRBJ2-5; 9 bases are a match to TRBD2. CDR3 in amino acids: CASSLYVGGGLASQETQYF. As DNA, the CDR3 is TGTGCCAGCAGTTTATACGTCGGCGGGGGACTAGCCTCCCAAGAGACCCAGTACTTC.